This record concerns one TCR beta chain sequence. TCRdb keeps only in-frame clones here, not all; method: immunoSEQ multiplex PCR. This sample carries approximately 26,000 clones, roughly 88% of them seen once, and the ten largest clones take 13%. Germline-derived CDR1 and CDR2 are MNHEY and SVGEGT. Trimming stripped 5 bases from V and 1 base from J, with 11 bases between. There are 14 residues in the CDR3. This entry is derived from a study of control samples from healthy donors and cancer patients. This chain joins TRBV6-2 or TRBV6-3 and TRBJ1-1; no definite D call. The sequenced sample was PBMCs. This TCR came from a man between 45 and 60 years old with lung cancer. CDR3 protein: CASSHGRRNTEAFF. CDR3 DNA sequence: TGTGCCAGCAGTCACGGCCGTCGGAACACTGAAGCTTTCTTT.